Listed here is a single TCR beta chain. CDR1 and CDR2 (germline): SGHTA, FQGNSA. After removal of 5 bases from V and 4 bases from J, the junction contained 9 bases not matched to a gene. This CDR3 spans 16 amino acids. The protocol was immunoSEQ multiplex PCR, while the TCRdb copy is restricted to in-frame clones and leaves out a portion. Among some 170,000 clones, around 87% were seen once, and the ten largest hold about 1.5%. These data are taken from a study of cytomegalovirus exposure and HLA in healthy donors. Overall study: The same platform as the roughly 700 first-cohort repertoires was used for the 120 validation repertoires, a later analysis reported.

Specimen: PBMCs. The TCR sequence derives from a woman aged 30 to 39 in good health and CMV-seronegative. The rearrangement links TRBV7-2 to TRBJ2-3, with 10 bases aligning to TRBD2. This chain's CDR3 is CASSPTLAGVSDTQYF. CDR3 bases: TGTGCCAGCAGCCCGACGCTAGCGGGGGTGTCAGATACGCAGTATTTT.